This T cell receptor (beta chain) was recovered during a study of blood T cell repertoires in COVID-19. The CDR3 extends over 16 amino acids. Germline V gene data show CDR1 as SGHRS and CDR2 as YFSETQ. The V and J ends lost 3 bases and 8 bases respectively, with 23 bases between them. Only a few counts were recorded for this clone. Sequenced by immunoSEQ multiplex PCR; TCRdb stores in-frame clones only, minus some. The table includes about 170,000 clones, around 78% detected once. The sample taken for sequencing was PBMCs or T cells enriched from blood (not recorded which). V usage is TRBV5-1 and J usage is TRBJ1-2, with D tentatively TRBD1 (5 bases). This receptor was taken from a woman in her forties or fifties who had recovered from COVID-19. The chain's CDR3 is CASSSGVWGPKWGYTF. Here the CDR3 DNA reads TGCGCCAGCAGCTCGGGGGTCTGGGGCCCAAAATGGGGCTACACCTTC. Filled out from reference TRBV5-1 and TRBJ1-2, the complete variable domain reads KAGVTQTPRYLIKTRGQQVTLSCSPISGHRSVSWYQQTPGQGLQFLFEYFSETQRNKGNFPGRFSGRQFSNSRSEMNVSTLELGDSALYLCASSSGVWGPKWGYTFGSGTRLTVV.